This T cell receptor beta chain was sequenced during a study of T cell changes during pregnancy in multiple sclerosis. This CDR3 contains 15 residues. J lost 7 bases, V lost 4 bases, and 4 bases had no gene match. CDR1 is LNHDA, CDR2 SQIVND, per germline (reference sequence). This clone was detected a few times. Generated by immunoSEQ multiplex PCR, the TCRdb table keeps only in-frame clones and is missing some. The sample includes approximately 100,000 clones, just over 90% seen only once; the top ten take 2% to 3%. This chain joins TRBV19 and TRBJ2-2; 12 bases map to TRBD2. The TCR sequence derives from a female donor in good health, enrolled as a control in a pregnancy study. This sample comprised peripheral blood, obtained after pregnancy. The CDR3 DNA follows: TGTGCCAGTAGTAGACTAGCGGGAGCTGACGGGGAGCTGTTTTTT. It encodes CASSRLAGADGELFF.